The T cell receptor (beta chain) described here comes from a study of cytomegalovirus exposure and HLA in healthy donors. The CDR3 covers 15 residues. V was cut by 0 bases and J by 2 bases, with 12 bases left in between. Germline CDR1 is SGHRS and CDR2 is YFSETQ. To note about this clone: Its antigen is currently unknown.

The PCR had 60 Vbeta and 13 Jbeta primers. Data came from immunoSEQ multiplex PCR; TCRdb stores just in-frame clones and leaves some out. The sample carries 150,000 or so clones, roughly 75% recorded once. Study-level findings and limits: Analyses of presence and absence presupposed an approximately uniform sequencing depth across donors.

The rearrangement uses TRBV5-1 and TRBJ2-7, with a weak D call TRBD1 (5 bases). The specimen was PBMCs. The sequence came from a man younger than 35 in good health and CMV-seropositive. CDR3 residues: CASSLAPDTAYEQYF. CDR3 DNA sequence: TGCGCCAGCAGCTTGGCTCCGGACACGGCCTACGAGCAGTACTTC.